This entry features one TCR beta chain sequence. This entry belongs to a study of PD-L1 blockade in urothelial cancer. The time point denotes: peripheral blood 6 weeks after treatment start. Some clones are missing from TCRdb's copy, which holds only in-frame ones; the method was immunoSEQ multiplex PCR. The table lists about 120,000 clones, about 89% of them singletons. Germline CDR1 is SGHAT and CDR2 is FQNNGV. Trimming cost V 5 bases and J 0 bases, with 16 bases left between them. CDR3 size: 16 residues. This receptor was identified in a man aged 60 to 69 with urothelial cancer. The chain links TRBV11-2 to TRBJ1-1; D is uncertain. The sample in question was PBMCs, obtained around atezolizumab (anti-PD-L1) treatment. As DNA, the CDR3 is TGTGCCAGCAGCCACGGACTTTTTGGGATGAACACTGAAGCTTTCTTT. Its protein product is CASSHGLFGMNTEAFF.